A selection of T cell receptor beta chains follows, all from one sample in a study of blood T cells in healthy people across ages. TCRdb reprocessed the 5' RACE reads via MiXCR and lists one record per CDR3 protein. The data show roughly 1,800,000 distinct CDR3 sequences, approximately 50% seen once. The specimen was blood. The receptors were gathered from a woman between 35 and 50 years old in good health. The CDR3 runs from the conserved cysteine through the conserved F or W. A D gene is named only where the DNA matches it firmly. Clone size, where shown, is once, few, many, or a class for clones that have expanded.

>TRBJ2-1|TRBV5-1|few|-
TGCGCCAGCAGCCCGGTTATGGCTGGAGGCAATGAGCAGTTCTTC
CASSPVMAGGNEQFF
>TRBJ2-1|TRBV29-1|few|-
TGCAGCGTTGCTGGAGGGGGGGCTGGGAATGAGCAGTTCTTC
CSVAGGGAGNEQFF
>TRBJ1-1|TRBV6-5|-|TRBD1
TGTGCCAGCAAACCCGACAGGGTGGGCACTGAAGCTTTCTTT
CASKPDRVGTEAFF
>TRBJ2-6|TRBV12-3/TRBV12-4|-|-
TGTGCCAGCAGTAGGGGACTGACTTCTGGGGCCAACGTCCTGACTTTC
CASSRGLTSGANVLTF
>TRBJ2-3|TRBV18|many|-
TGCGCCAGCAGCCCCCCACGCACAGATACGCAGTATTTT
CASSPPRTDTQYF
>TRBJ2-2|TRBV28|-|TRBD2
TGTGCCAGCAGTCAACTAGCGGGGGCCTACACCGGGGAGCTGTTTTTT
CASSQLAGAYTGELFF
>TRBJ2-5|TRBV2|-|-
TGTGCCAGCAAAGATAGAGTCGCTCGCGTATACCAAGAGACCCAGTACTTC
CASKDRVARVYQETQYF
>TRBJ2-5|TRBV21-1|-|-
TGTGCCAGCAGCAAGGGGGGGCGGGATGAGACCCAGTACTTC
CASSKGGRDETQYF
>TRBJ2-5|TRBV7-9|few|-
TGTGCCAGCAGCCTGACTGGGGAGGAGTACTTC
CASSLTGEEYF
>TRBJ2-5|TRBV28|-|-
TGTGCCAGCAGTTCCCCAATGGAGACCCAGTACTTC
CASSSPMETQYF
>TRBJ2-1|TRBV5-4|-|-
TGTGCCAGCAGCTTGGCCGGGGGGCGAGGGGGCTACGAGCAGTTCTTC
CASSLAGGRGGYEQFF
>TRBJ2-3|TRBV5-6|-|-
TGTGCCAGCAGCTTGCACGCCAGCACAGATACGCAGTATTTT
CASSLHASTDTQYF
>TRBJ2-1|TRBV6-1|-|-
TGTGCCAGCAGTGACGGGGTTGCGGGGGCCTATGAGCAGTTCTTC
CASSDGVAGAYEQFF
>TRBJ2-7|TRBV7-2|-|TRBD2
TGTGCCAGCAGCCAGGGACTAGCAAGGGAGCAGTACTTC
CASSQGLAREQYF
>TRBJ2-3|TRBV20-1|-|TRBD2
TGCAGTGCTAGCTGGGGGGGTAACACAGATACGCAGTATTTT
CSASWGGNTDTQYF
>TRBJ2-3|TRBV20-1|-|TRBD2
TGCAGTGCTAGTGTTGCGGGGGGGCCGGCAGATACGCAGTATTTT
CSASVAGGPADTQYF
>TRBJ2-3|TRBV4-2|-|TRBD2
TGTGCCAGCAGCCGGCGACTAGCGGGGGACCTCGTCGCAGATACGCAGTATTTT
CASSRRLAGDLVADTQYF
>TRBJ1-5|TRBV24-1|-|TRBD1
TGTGCCACCAGTGATTCAGGGGGGACCTCCTGGCCCCAGCATTTT
CATSDSGGTSWPQHF
>TRBJ1-1|TRBV7-9|-|TRBD1
TGTGCCAGCAGCTTAGAAACAGGGGCCACTGAAGCTTTCTTT
CASSLETGATEAFF
>TRBJ1-2|TRBV6-5|-|TRBD1
TGTGCCAGCAGCCGCGGGACAGGGATTAACTATGGCTACACCTTC
CASSRGTGINYGYTF
>TRBJ2-5|TRBV5-1|-|-
TGCGCCAGCCGTCAGGACCCTGCGCCTAATGGGCAGTACTTC
CASRQDPAPNGQYF
>TRBJ2-3|TRBV7-2|-|-
TGTGCCAGCAGCTTTCGGTTTCAGCGGGTGTACACAGATACGCAGTATTTT
CASSFRFQRVYTDTQYF
>TRBJ2-5|TRBV7-2|-|-
TGTGCCAGCAGCCTCACCGGGAACGGGGAGACCCAGTACTTC
CASSLTGNGETQYF
>TRBJ2-7|TRBV29-1|few|TRBD2
TGCAGCGTTGACTTACCTCTAGCGGGGGCATCCAATGAGCAGTACTTC
CSVDLPLAGASNEQYF
>TRBJ2-5|TRBV11-2|-|-
TGTGCCAGCAGCTTAGATAGACAGGATTGGGAGACCCAGTACTTC
CASSLDRQDWETQYF
>TRBJ2-7|TRBV5-1|-|-
TGCGCCAGCAGCTTGGGTACCACAGGGCGCTACGAGCAGTACTTC
CASSLGTTGRYEQYF
>TRBJ2-5|TRBV20-1|-|-
TGCAGTGCTCGGGTGGGGGAGTCGACCCAGTACTTC
CSARVGESTQYF
>TRBJ2-3|TRBV6-4|few|-
TGTGCCAGCTGTTTAATCTCCCGGGACCCGGTCACAGATACGCAGTATTTT
CASCLISRDPVTDTQYF
>TRBJ1-2|TRBV27|-|-
TGTGCCAGCAGTGTACCCGGGACATCGGGCTACACCTTC
CASSVPGTSGYTF
>TRBJ2-1|TRBV7-9|-|TRBD2
TGTGCCAGCAGCCTAGAGGGACTAGCGGGGGGGAATGAGCAGTTCTTC
CASSLEGLAGGNEQFF
>TRBJ2-5|TRBV20-1|few|TRBD1
TGCAGTGCTAGAGTTGGGACAGGGGAGGAGACCCAGTACTTC
CSARVGTGEETQYF
>TRBJ2-5|TRBV2|few|-
TGTGCCAGCAGTGAGGGGACCTACCAAGAGACCCAGTACTTC
CASSEGTYQETQYF
>TRBJ2-7|TRBV27|few|TRBD1
TGTGCCAGCAGTGCGGACGGGGACAGGAGGTCCTACGAGCAGTACTTC
CASSADGDRRSYEQYF
>TRBJ1-1|TRBV6-5|-|-
TGTGCCAGCTCGTTCAACCCCGGGGGAGGCACTGAAGCTTTCTTT
CASSFNPGGGTEAFF
>TRBJ2-1|TRBV28|few|TRBD2
TGTGCCAGCAGACCTACTAGCGGGCCTAACAATGAGCAGTTCTTC
CASRPTSGPNNEQFF
>TRBJ2-5|TRBV12-3/TRBV12-4|once|-
TGTGCCAGCAGTTTAAGTATAGGTCAAGAGACCCAGTACTTC
CASSLSIGQETQYF
>TRBJ1-2|TRBV28|-|-
TGTGCCAGCAGTCCTCCCCCATCCAATGGCTACACCTTC
CASSPPPSNGYTF
>TRBJ1-1|TRBV3-1|few|TRBD1
TGTGCCAGCAGCCCAGGGGGACCGAACACTGAAGCTTTCTTT
CASSPGGPNTEAFF
>TRBJ2-1|TRBV7-2|-|-
TGTGCCAGCAGCTTAGATCGAGGGTTGGGGAATGAGCAGTTCTTC
CASSLDRGLGNEQFF
>TRBJ1-2|TRBV20-1|-|TRBD1
TGCAGTGCTAAAAACAGGGGGCGCTCCTCACCCCATGGCTACACCTTC
CSAKNRGRSSPHGYTF
>TRBJ2-5|TRBV24-1|-|-
TGTGCCACCAATGATTTAGGGCCCAGCGGCGAGACCCAGTACTTC
CATNDLGPSGETQYF
>TRBJ2-5|TRBV10-2|-|-
TGCGCCAGCCGCCTGACGGCGGGCGTAGAGACCCAGTACTTC
CASRLTAGVETQYF
>TRBJ1-4|TRBV20-1|-|-
TGCAGTGCTAGAGAGGTTGAAAAACTGTTTTTT
CSAREVEKLFF
>TRBJ2-5|TRBV7-9|few|-
TGTGCCAGCAGCTTAGTCCGGCAGGATAGGGTGAGGGAGACCCAGTACTTC
CASSLVRQDRVRETQYF
>TRBJ1-2|TRBV6-1|-|TRBD1
TGTGCCAGCAGTGAAGAGGTAGCGGGACAGGGTTCTAACTATGGCTACACCTTC
CASSEEVAGQGSNYGYTF
>TRBJ2-5|TRBV7-2|few|-
TGTGCCAGCAGCTTGGATACAGGGTTCGGAAGAGAGACCCAGTACTTC
CASSLDTGFGRETQYF
>TRBJ2-3|TRBV24-1|-|-
TGTGCCACCGGATGGAGCTTAGGTGTGACAGATACGCAGTATTTT
CATGWSLGVTDTQYF
>TRBJ2-5|TRBV7-2|-|TRBD1
TGTGCCAGCAGAGAGGGACAGGGGGCGCAAGAGACCCAGTACTTC
CASREGQGAQETQYF
>TRBJ1-2|TRBV20-1|-|-
TGCAGTGCTTCGTCAGGTATCGGCTATGGCTACACCTTC
CSASSGIGYGYTF
>TRBJ1-2|TRBV13|-|-
TGTGCCAGCAGCCCGAATTCGGCCAGCGGGGGCTACACCTTC
CASSPNSASGGYTF
>TRBJ2-3|TRBV20-1|-|-
TGCAGTGCTAGACTAATCACAGATACGCAGTATTTT
CSARLITDTQYF
>TRBJ2-5|TRBV12-3/TRBV12-4|-|-
TGTGCCAGCAGGCGGACACATCAAGAGACCCAGTACTTC
CASRRTHQETQYF
>TRBJ2-7|TRBV4-2|-|TRBD2
TGTGCCAGCAGCCAAGATCCTAGCGGGAGCCCTGGGGTCTACGAGCAGTACTTC
CASSQDPSGSPGVYEQYF
>TRBJ1-4|TRBV7-9|-|-
TGTGCCAGCAGCTTCGACGGAAATAATGAAAAACTGTTTTTT
CASSFDGNNEKLFF
>TRBJ2-1|TRBV7-2|few|-
TGTGCCAGCAGCTTTCGGACTAGGGGGAGCTCCTACAATGAGCAGTTCTTC
CASSFRTRGSSYNEQFF
>TRBJ1-1|TRBV11-2|once|-
TGTGCCAGCAGCACGTACTACTCGGGCACTGAAGCTTTCTTT
CASSTYYSGTEAFF
>TRBJ2-1|TRBV20-1|few|TRBD2
TGCAGTGCTAGAAGAGCGGGGGTTCAGCTAAATGAGCAGTTCTTC
CSARRAGVQLNEQFF
>TRBJ2-1|TRBV27|once|TRBD2
TGTGCCAGCCGCCTCCCCACGGCGGGGGGGCAAGAGACCCAGTTCTTC
CASRLPTAGGQETQFF
>TRBJ2-5|TRBV24-1|-|-
TGTGCCACCAGTGATCCAGGGGCGGGTATGGAGACCCAGTACTTC
CATSDPGAGMETQYF
>TRBJ2-7|TRBV7-2|-|TRBD1
TGTGCCAGCAGCTGGGACAGCCGAGAGACCCGGTACTTC
CASSWDSRETRYF